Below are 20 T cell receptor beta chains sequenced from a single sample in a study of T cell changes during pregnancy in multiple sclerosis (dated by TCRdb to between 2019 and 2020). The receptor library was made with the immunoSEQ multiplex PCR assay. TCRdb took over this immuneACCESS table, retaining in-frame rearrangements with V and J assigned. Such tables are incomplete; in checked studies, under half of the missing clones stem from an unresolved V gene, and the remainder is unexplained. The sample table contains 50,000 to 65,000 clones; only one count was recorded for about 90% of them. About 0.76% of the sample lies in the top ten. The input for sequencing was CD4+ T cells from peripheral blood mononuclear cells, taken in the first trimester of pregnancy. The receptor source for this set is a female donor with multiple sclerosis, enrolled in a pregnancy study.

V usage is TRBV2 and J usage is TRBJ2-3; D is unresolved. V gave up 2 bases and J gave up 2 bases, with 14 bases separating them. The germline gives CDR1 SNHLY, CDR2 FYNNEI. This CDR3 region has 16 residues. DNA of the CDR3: TGTGCCAGCAGTGAAAACCCCTACTCGTCCACAGATACGCAGTATTTT. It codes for CASSENPYSSTDTQYF.

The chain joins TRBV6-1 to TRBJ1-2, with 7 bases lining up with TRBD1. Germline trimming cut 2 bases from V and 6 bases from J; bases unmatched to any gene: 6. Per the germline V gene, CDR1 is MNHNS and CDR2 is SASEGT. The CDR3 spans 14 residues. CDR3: CASSETGQGDGYTF. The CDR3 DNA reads TGTGCCAGCAGTGAAACGGGGCAGGGGGATGGCTACACCTTC.

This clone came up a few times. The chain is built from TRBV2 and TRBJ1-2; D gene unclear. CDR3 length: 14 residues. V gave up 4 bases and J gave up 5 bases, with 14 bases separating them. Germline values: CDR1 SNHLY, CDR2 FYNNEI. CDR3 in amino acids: CASSGAGNSYGYTF. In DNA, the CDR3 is TGTGCCAGCAGTGGGGCGGGAAATAGTTATGGCTACACCTTC.

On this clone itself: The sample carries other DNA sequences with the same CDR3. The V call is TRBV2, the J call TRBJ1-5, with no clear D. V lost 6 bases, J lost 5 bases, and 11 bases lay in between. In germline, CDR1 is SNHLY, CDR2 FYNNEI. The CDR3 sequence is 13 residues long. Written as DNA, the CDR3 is TGTGCCAGCAGAACTGAACGTGATCAGCCCCAGCATTTT. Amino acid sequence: CASRTERDQPQHF.

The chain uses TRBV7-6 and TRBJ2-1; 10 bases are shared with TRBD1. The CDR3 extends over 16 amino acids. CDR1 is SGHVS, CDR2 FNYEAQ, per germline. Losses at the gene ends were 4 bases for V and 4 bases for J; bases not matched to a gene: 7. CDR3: CASSSPDRGMYNEQFF. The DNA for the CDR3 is TGTGCCAGCAGCTCTCCGGACAGGGGGATGTACAATGAGCAGTTCTTC.

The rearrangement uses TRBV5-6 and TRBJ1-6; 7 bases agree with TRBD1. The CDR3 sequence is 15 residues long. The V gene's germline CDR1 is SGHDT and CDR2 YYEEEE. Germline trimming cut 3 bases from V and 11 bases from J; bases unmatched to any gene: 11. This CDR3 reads CASSSTTGVTAPLHF. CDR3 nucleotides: TGTGCCAGCAGCTCAACCACAGGGGTGACGGCACCCCTCCACTTT. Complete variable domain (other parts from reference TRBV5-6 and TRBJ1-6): DAGVTQSPTHLIKTRGQQVTLRCSPKSGHDTVSWYQQALGQGPQFIFQYYEEEERQRGNFPDRFSGHQFPNYSSELNVNALLLGDSALYLCASSSTTGVTAPLHFGNGTRLTVT.

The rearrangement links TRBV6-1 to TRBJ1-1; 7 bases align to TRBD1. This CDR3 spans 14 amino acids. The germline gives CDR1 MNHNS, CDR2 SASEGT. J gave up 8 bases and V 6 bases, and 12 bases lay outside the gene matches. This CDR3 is CASRKGATLSEAFF. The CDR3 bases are TGTGCCAGCAGAAAGGGGGCGACTCTTTCCGAAGCTTTCTTT.

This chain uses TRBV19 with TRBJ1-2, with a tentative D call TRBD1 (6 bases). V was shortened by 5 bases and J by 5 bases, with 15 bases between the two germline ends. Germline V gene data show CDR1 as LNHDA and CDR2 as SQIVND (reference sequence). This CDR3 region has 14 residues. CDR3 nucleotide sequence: TGTGCCAGTAGTCCTGACAGGTTACGTTATGGCTACACCTTC. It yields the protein CASSPDRLRYGYTF.

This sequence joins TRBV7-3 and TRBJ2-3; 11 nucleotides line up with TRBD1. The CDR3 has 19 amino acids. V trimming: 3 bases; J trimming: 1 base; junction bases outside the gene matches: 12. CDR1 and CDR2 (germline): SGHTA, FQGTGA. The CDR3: CASSFPGQGGSDGTDTQYF. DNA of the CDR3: TGTGCCAGCAGCTTCCCGGGACAGGGGGGTTCTGATGGCACAGATACGCAGTATTTT.

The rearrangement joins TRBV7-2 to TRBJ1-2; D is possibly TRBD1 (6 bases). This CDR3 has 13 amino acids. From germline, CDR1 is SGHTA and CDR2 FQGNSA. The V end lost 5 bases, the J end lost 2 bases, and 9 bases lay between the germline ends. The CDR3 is CASSRQGNYGYTF. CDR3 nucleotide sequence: TGTGCCAGCAGCCGCCAGGGGAACTATGGCTACACCTTC.

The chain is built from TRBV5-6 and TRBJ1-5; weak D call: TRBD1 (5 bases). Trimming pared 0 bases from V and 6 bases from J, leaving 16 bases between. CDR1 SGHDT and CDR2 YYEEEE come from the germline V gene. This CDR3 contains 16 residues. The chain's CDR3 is CASSLGGGLPGQPQHF. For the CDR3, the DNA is TGTGCCAGCAGCTTGGGGGGGGGACTCCCGGGTCAGCCCCAGCATTTT.

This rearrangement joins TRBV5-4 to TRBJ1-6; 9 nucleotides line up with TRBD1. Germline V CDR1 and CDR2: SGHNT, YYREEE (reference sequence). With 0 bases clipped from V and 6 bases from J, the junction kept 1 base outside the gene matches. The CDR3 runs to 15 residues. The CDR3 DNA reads TGTGCCAGCAGCTTGGGGACAGGGGTTAATTCACCCCTCCACTTT. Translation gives CASSLGTGVNSPLHF. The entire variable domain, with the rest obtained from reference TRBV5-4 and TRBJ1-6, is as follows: ETGVTQSPTHLIKTRGQQVTLRCSSQSGHNTVSWYQQALGQGPQFIFQYYREEENGRGNFPPRFSGLQFPNYSSELNVNALELDDSALYLCASSLGTGVNSPLHFGNGTRLTVT.

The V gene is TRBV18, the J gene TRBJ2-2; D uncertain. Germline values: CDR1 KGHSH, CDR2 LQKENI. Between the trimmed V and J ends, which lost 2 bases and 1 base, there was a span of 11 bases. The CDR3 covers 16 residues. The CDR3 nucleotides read TGTGCCAGCTCACCAGCAACCGTCGGGAACACCGGGGAGCTGTTTTTT. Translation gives CASSPATVGNTGELFF. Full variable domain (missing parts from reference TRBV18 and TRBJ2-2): NAGVMQNPRHLVRRRGQEARLRCSPMKGHSHVYWYRQLPEEGLKFMVYLQKENIIDESGMPKERFSAEFPKEGPSILRIQQVVRGDSAAYFCASSPATVGNTGELFFGEGSRLTVL.

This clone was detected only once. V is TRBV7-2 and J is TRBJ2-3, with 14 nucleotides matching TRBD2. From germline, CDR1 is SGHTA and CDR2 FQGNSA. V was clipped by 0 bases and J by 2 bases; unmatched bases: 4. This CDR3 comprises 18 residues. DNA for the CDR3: TGTGCCAGCAGCTTAGCCCGACTAGCGGGGGGGATCACAGATACGCAGTATTTT. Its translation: CASSLARLAGGITDTQYF.

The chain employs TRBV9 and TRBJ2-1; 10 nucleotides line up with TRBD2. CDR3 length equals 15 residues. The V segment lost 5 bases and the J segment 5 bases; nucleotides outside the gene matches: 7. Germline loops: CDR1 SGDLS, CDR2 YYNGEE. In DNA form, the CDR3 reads TGTGCCAGCAGTCAAAGCGGGGGGGCCCACAATGAGCAGTTCTTC. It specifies CASSQSGGAHNEQFF.

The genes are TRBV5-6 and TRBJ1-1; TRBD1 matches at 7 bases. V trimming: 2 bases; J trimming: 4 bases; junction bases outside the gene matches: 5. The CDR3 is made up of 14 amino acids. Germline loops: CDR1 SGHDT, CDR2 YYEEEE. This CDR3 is CASSFGQDSTEAFF. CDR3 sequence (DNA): TGTGCCAGCAGCTTCGGACAGGATAGCACTGAAGCTTTCTTT.

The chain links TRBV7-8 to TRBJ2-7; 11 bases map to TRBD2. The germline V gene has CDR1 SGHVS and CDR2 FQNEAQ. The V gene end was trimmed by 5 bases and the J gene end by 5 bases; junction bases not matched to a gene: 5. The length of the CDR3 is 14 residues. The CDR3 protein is CASSPILAGDEQYF. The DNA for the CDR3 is TGTGCCAGCAGCCCAATACTAGCGGGGGACGAGCAGTACTTC.

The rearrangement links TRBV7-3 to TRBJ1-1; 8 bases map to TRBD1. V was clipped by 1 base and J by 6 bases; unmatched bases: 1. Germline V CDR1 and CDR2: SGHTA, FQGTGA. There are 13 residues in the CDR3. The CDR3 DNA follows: TGTGCCAGCAGCTTAATGACAGGGGCTGAAGCTTTCTTT. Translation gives CASSLMTGAEAFF.

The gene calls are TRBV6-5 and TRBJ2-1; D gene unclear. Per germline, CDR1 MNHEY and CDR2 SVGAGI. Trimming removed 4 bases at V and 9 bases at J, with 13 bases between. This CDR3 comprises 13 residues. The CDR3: CASSSTKSSEQFF. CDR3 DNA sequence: TGTGCCAGCAGTTCGACAAAGTCGAGTGAGCAGTTCTTC.

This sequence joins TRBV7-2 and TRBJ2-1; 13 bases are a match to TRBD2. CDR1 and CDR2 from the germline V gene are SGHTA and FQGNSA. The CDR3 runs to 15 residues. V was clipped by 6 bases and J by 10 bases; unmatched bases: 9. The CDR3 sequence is CASRRTSGGSREQFF. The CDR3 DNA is TGTGCCAGCAGGCGGACTAGCGGGGGCTCTCGGGAGCAGTTCTTC.